This TCR beta chain was sequenced during a study of blood T cell repertoires in COVID-19. The CDR3 has 13 amino acids. Trimming took off 5 bases at V and 4 bases at J, with 11 bases between the two ends. Germline CDR1 MDHEN, CDR2 SYDVKM. Some clones are missing from TCRdb's copy, which holds only in-frame ones; the method was immunoSEQ multiplex PCR. Altogether 200,000 to 300,000 clones are present, more than 75% being singletons, with the ten largest covering over 2.5%. Two negative PCRs, clearance, or symptom resolution had been documented for recovered Cohort 3 donors. The sequencing input was PBMCs or T cells enriched from blood (not recorded which). The sequence was collected from a woman under 30 who had recovered from COVID-19. The chain carries TRBV28 and TRBJ2-5, with D perhaps matching TRBD1 (6 bases). CDR3 nucleotide sequence: TGTGCCAGCAGTATACAGGGTACAGAGACCCAGTACTTC. It translates to CASSIQGTETQYF.